Listed below are T cell receptor beta chains from one sample, sequenced in a study of T-cell memory formation after mild COVID-19. Each CDR3 protein gets one entry after TCRdb re-called the 5' RACE reads with MiXCR. The sample carries around 260,000 distinct CDR3 sequences, around 15% recorded once. Material for sequencing was PBMCs or a T cell subset sorted from them (not recorded which). The origin of the receptors is a young man who had mild COVID-19 (a few samples of this study predate the infection). Cell type and time point are not known. CDR3s include the opening cysteine and the closing phenylalanine or tryptophan. The order of the fields is V gene, J gene, D gene, CDR3 protein. A D gene is named only where the DNA matches it firmly.

TRBV11-2	TRBJ2-5	-	CASSPPSGRETQYF
TRBV9	TRBJ1-6	-	CASSVEVKTTPNSPLHF
TRBV6-1	TRBJ2-4	-	CASSEAFLAKNIQYF
TRBV11-2	TRBJ2-7	-	CASSLGEIRYF
TRBV28	TRBJ2-3	TRBD2	CASSTRAGNSDTQYF
TRBV6-5	TRBJ2-7	-	CASSYRGLYEQYF
TRBV29-1	TRBJ2-3	TRBD2	CSVVGTGDGTSGVTDTQYF
TRBV6-5	TRBJ1-5	-	CASSYSRSNQPQHF
TRBV15	TRBJ2-2	TRBD2	CATSRAAGPISTGELFF
TRBV28	TRBJ2-1	TRBD2	CASRRPGGFLVDEQFF
TRBV12-3/TRBV12-4	TRBJ2-3	-	CASRSALGTWADTQYF
TRBV3-1	TRBJ2-5	TRBD2	CASNPGLAGGTQYF
TRBV4-1	TRBJ1-2	-	CASSRSTGEAGYTF
TRBV4-1	TRBJ1-1	TRBD1	CASSPTRTGGLAEAFF
TRBV5-1	TRBJ2-2	TRBD1	CASSAGTVNTGELFF
TRBV5-1	TRBJ2-5	TRBD2	CASSSGGAGSRETQYF
TRBV20-1	TRBJ1-1	-	CKPGNTEAFF
TRBV11-2	TRBJ2-2	-	CASSPRMSQVELFF
TRBV5-1	TRBJ2-3	-	CASSLEDGGGSDTQYF
TRBV2	TRBJ2-2	TRBD2	CASSGTSGRTGELFF
TRBV5-1	TRBJ1-1	-	CASSLAGTLRGTEAFF
TRBV5-1	TRBJ2-2	-	CASSLRRPTGELFF
TRBV2	TRBJ2-5	-	CASGTGRVETQYF
TRBV6-1	TRBJ1-1	-	CASSESGLGEAFF
TRBV5-1	TRBJ2-1	-	CASSKLSGEGGNNEQFF
TRBV5-1	TRBJ2-2	-	CASSLLRGDTGELFF
TRBV6-5	TRBJ2-7	-	CASSRTVHEQYF
TRBV5-4	TRBJ1-4	TRBD1	CASSRQGAAEKLFF
TRBV21-1	TRBJ2-5	-	CASSKRGRGTHAGETQYF
TRBV6-5	TRBJ1-2	-	CASSYSRGNGYTF
TRBV27	TRBJ2-6	-	CASMEEGSSGANVLTF
TRBV12-3/TRBV12-4	TRBJ1-2	-	CASSRGRTDGYTF
TRBV5-1	TRBJ1-2	TRBD1	CASSGTAGGYTF
TRBV5-1	TRBJ2-3	-	CASSAGQNTQYF
TRBV21-1	TRBJ2-5	-	CASSKGAKTQYF
TRBV7-9	TRBJ2-7	-	CASSISPHEQYF
TRBV12-3/TRBV12-4	TRBJ2-1	-	CASSSGLVQQFF
TRBV20-1	TRBJ1-5	-	CSASRGSNQPQHF
TRBV20-1	TRBJ2-1	-	CSARDGKNNEQFF
TRBV29-1	TRBJ2-3	-	CSVGVSVLASRIDTQYF
TRBV5-6	TRBJ1-2	-	CASSIDTRGIGYTF
TRBV5-1	TRBJ2-7	-	CASSPGGAAEQYF
TRBV3-1	TRBJ1-1	-	CASSRVFQAEAFF
TRBV29-1	TRBJ2-5	-	CSVDDPSGRQETQYF
TRBV4-1	TRBJ2-4	-	CASSPGSPHGRIGSIQYF
TRBV7-2	TRBJ2-6	-	CASSLDFSGANVLTF
TRBV4-1	TRBJ2-7	TRBD2	CASSQVIGTSGKQYF
TRBV29-1	TRBJ2-1	-	CSVGFYNEQFF
TRBV23-1	TRBJ2-5	-	CASSRRRFKETQYF
TRBV7-2	TRBJ1-4	TRBD1	CASSPVGTGNEKLFF